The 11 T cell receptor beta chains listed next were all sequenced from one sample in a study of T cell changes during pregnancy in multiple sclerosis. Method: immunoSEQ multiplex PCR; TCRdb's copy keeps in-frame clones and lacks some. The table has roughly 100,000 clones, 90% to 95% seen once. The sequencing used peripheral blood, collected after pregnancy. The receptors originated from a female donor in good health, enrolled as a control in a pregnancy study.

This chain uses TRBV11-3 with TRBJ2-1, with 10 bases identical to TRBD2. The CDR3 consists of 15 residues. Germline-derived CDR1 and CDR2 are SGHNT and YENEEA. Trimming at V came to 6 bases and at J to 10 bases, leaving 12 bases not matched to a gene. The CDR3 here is CASSRAGGLTGEQFF. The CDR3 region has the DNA TGTGCCAGCAGTCGAGCGGGGGGGCTGACCGGAGAGCAGTTCTTC.

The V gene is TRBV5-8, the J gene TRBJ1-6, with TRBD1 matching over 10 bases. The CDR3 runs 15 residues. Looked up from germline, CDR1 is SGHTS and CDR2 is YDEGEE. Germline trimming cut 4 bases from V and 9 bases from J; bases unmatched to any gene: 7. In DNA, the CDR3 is TGTGCCAGCAGCGCCCGGGACAGGGGTGGTTCACCCCTCCACTTT. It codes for CASSARDRGGSPLHF.

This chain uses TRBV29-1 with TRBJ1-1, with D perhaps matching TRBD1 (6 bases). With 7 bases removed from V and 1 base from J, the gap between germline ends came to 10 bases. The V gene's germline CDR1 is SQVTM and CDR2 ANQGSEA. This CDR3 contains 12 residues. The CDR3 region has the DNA TGCAGCGGCGACAGGCAGAACACTGAAGCTTTCTTT. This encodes CSGDRQNTEAFF. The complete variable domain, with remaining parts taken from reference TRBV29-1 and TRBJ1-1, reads SAVISQKPSRDICQRGTSLTIQCQVDSQVTMMFWYRQQPGQSLTLIATANQGSEATYESGFVIDKFPISRPNLTFSTLTVSNMSPEDSSIYLCSGDRQNTEAFFGQGTRLTVV.

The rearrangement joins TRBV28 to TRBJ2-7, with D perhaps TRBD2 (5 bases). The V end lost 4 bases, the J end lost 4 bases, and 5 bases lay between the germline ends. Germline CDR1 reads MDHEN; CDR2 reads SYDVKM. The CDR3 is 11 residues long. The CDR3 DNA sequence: TGTGCCAGCAGTTCGGGGTACGAGCAGTACTTC. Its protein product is CASSSGYEQYF.

DNA for the CDR3: TGTGCCAGCAGCTTAATAGGGGGCCAGGGCACCGGGGAGCTGTTTTTT. Residues: CASSLIGGQGTGELFF. J is TRBJ2-2 and V is TRBV7-3; 7 bases line up with TRBD1. The CDR3 is 16 residues long. Germline assignment: CDR1 SGHTA and CDR2 FQGTGA. V lost 1 base to trimming and J lost 4 bases; unmatched junction nucleotides: 6.

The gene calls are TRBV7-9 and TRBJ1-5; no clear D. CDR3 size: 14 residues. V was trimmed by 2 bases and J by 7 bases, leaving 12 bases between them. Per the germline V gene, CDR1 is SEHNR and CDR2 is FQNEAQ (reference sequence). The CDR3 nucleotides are TGTGCCAGCAGCTTATCCGAGGGCGGACAGCCCCAGCATTTT. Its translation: CASSLSEGGQPQHF.

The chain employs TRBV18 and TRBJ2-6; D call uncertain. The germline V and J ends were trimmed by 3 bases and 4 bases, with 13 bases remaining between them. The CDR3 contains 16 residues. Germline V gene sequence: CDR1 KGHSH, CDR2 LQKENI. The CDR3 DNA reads TGTGCCAGCTCACCGGTCTTGGGCCCCGGGGCCAACGTCCTGACTTTC. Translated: CASSPVLGPGANVLTF. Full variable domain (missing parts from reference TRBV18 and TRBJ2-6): NAGVMQNPRHLVRRRGQEARLRCSPMKGHSHVYWYRQLPEEGLKFMVYLQKENIIDESGMPKERFSAEFPKEGPSILRIQQVVRGDSAAYFCASSPVLGPGANVLTFGAGSRLTVL.

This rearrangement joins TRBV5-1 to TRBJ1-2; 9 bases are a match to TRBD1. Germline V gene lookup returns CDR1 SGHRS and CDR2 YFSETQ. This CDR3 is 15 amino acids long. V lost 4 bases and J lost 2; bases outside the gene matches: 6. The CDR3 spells CASSRTGDANYGYTF. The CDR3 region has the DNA TGCGCCAGCAGCCGGACAGGGGACGCCAACTATGGCTACACCTTC.

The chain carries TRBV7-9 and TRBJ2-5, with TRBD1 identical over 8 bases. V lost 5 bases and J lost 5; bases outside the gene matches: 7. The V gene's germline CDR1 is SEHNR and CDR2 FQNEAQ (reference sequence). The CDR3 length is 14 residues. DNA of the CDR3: TGTGCCAGCAGCCCTCGGACAGGGAGGGAGACCCAGTACTTC. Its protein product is CASSPRTGRETQYF.

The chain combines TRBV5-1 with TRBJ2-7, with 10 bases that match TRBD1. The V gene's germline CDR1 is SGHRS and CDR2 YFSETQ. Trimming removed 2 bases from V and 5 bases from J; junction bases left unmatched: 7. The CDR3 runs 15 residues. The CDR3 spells CASSLGTGVFHEQYF. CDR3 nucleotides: TGCGCCAGCAGCTTAGGGACAGGGGTTTTCCACGAGCAGTACTTC.

The CDR3 protein is CASRRFAPKEEAFF. For the CDR3, the DNA is TGTGCCAGCAGACGGTTTGCTCCTAAGGAGGAAGCTTTCTTT. The chain has TRBV13 and TRBJ1-1; D unresolved. The CDR3 has 14 amino acids. Per the germline V gene, CDR1 is PRHDT and CDR2 is FYEKMQ (reference sequence). V was cut by 6 bases and J by 8 bases, with 19 bases left in between.